The 32 T cell receptor beta chains below all came from one sample that was sequenced in a study of cytomegalovirus exposure and HLA in healthy donors. In the PCR, 60 Vbeta and 13 Jbeta primers were used. The assay was immunoSEQ multiplex PCR, and TCRdb's table has in-frame clones only and misses some. In the table there are approximately 150,000 clones, around 80% of which are singletons. Sample: PBMCs. The receptors stem from a female donor in good health and CMV-seronegative.

The J gene is TRBJ2-4, the V gene TRBV5-5; D possibly corresponds to TRBD2 (5 bases). Trimming took off 4 bases at V and 8 bases at J, with 16 bases between the two ends. The CDR3 is 14 residues long. Germline V gives CDR1 SGHKS, CDR2 YYEKEE (reference sequence). CDR3 amino acids: CASSETDPGDIQYF. The CDR3 region has the DNA TGTGCCAGCAGCGAAACAGATCCCGGGGACATTCAGTACTTC.

The chain couples TRBV30 to TRBJ2-7; D call uncertain. The germline V gene has CDR1 GTSNPN and CDR2 SVGIG (reference sequence). The CDR3 runs 13 residues. V lost 4 bases and J 0 bases, leaving 10 bases between the germline ends. The CDR3 DNA follows: TGTGCCTGGACGGTTGGTCGCTCCTACGAGCAGTACTTC. The encoded protein is CAWTVGRSYEQYF.

This clone was seen more than once but under ten times. The V and J genes are TRBV6-6 and TRBJ2-7; 8 positions agree with TRBD1. This CDR3 region has 14 residues. The junction had 9 bases not matched to a gene; V was cut back by 8 bases and J by 3 bases. Germline V CDR1 and CDR2: MNHNY, SVGAGI (reference sequence). The chain's CDR3 is CASAGTGSIYEQYF. The CDR3 nucleotides read TGTGCCAGCGCCGGGACAGGTTCAATCTACGAGCAGTACTTC.

This chain connects TRBV5-1 to TRBJ2-1; weak D call: TRBD2 (5 bases). Germline CDR1 SGHRS, CDR2 YFSETQ. With 2 bases removed from V and 7 bases from J, the gap between germline ends came to 10 bases. The CDR3 length is 13 residues. CDR3 sequence (DNA): TGCGCCAGCAGCTTTGCTAGCACAAATGAGCAGTTCTTC. It codes for CASSFASTNEQFF.

This clone occurred a few times. The V gene is TRBV18, the J gene TRBJ1-1; the match to TRBD1 covers 7 bases. The CDR3 has 12 residues. V shed 2 bases, J shed 7 bases, and the junction held 1 base outside the gene matches. CDR1 and CDR2 (germline): KGHSH, LQKENI. The CDR3 coding sequence is TGTGCCAGCTCACCAGGGACAGATGAAGCTTTCTTT. It codes for CASSPGTDEAFF.

This chain joins TRBV6-1 and TRBJ1-1, with 7 bases that match TRBD1. The junction had 3 bases not matched to a gene; V was cut back by 3 bases and J by 2 bases. CDR3 size: 14 residues. Germline lookup yields CDR1 MNHNS and CDR2 SASEGT. CDR3 residues: CASSDRGANTEAFF. The CDR3 coding sequence is TGTGCCAGCAGTGACAGGGGGGCCAACACTGAAGCTTTCTTT.

The chain links TRBV25-1 to TRBJ1-1; D might be TRBD1 (6 bases). Per the germline V gene, CDR1 is MGHDK and CDR2 is SYGVNS. V lost 0 bases and J 4 bases, leaving 9 bases between the germline ends. This CDR3 has 14 residues. This CDR3 is CASSEYQGFTEAFF. CDR3 nucleotide sequence: TGTGCCAGCAGTGAATATCAGGGGTTCACTGAAGCTTTCTTT. Full variable domain (outside the CDR3, taken from reference TRBV25-1 and TRBJ1-1): EADIYQTPRYLVIGTGKKITLECSQTMGHDKMYWYQQDPGMELHLIHYSYGVNSTEKGDLSSESTVSRIRTEHFPLTLESARPSHTSQYLCASSEYQGFTEAFFGQGTRLTVV.

The DNA for the CDR3 is TGTGCCTCCGGCGAGGGCAATGAGCAGTTCTTC. Amino acids: CASGEGNEQFF. The chain has TRBV27 and TRBJ2-1; tentatively, D is TRBD2 (5 bases). Trimming pared 11 bases from V and 6 bases from J, leaving 11 bases between. The CDR3 has 11 residues. The germline V gene has CDR1 MNHEY and CDR2 SMNVEV (reference sequence).

This chain joins TRBV6-6 and TRBJ2-1; the D is unclear. The germline V and J ends were trimmed by 4 bases and 8 bases, with 9 bases remaining between them. The length of the CDR3 is 12 residues. The germline gives CDR1 MNHNY, CDR2 SVGAGI (reference sequence). CDR3 sequence reads: CASSFRPHEQFF. The CDR3 region has the DNA TGTGCCAGCAGTTTTCGTCCTCATGAGCAGTTCTTC.

This clone occurred once. V usage is TRBV6-1 and J usage is TRBJ2-7; no clear D gene. The CDR3 extends over 13 amino acids. The V end was cut by 2 bases, the J end by 2 bases, with 7 bases between. Looked up from germline, CDR1 is MNHNS and CDR2 is SASEGT. CDR3 amino acids: CASSELSTYEQYF. CDR3 in DNA: TGTGCCAGCAGTGAACTGAGTACCTACGAGCAGTACTTC.

The chain is built from TRBV7-9 and TRBJ2-5; D ambiguous. With 3 bases removed from V and 5 bases from J, the gap between germline ends came to 4 bases. CDR1 SEHNR and CDR2 FQNEAQ come from the germline V gene (reference sequence). The CDR3 runs 11 residues. This CDR3 reads CASSFMETQYF. The CDR3 DNA sequence: TGTGCCAGCAGCTTCATGGAGACCCAGTACTTC. Supplemented by reference TRBV7-9 and TRBJ2-5, the full variable domain reads DTGVSQNPRHKITKRGQNVTFRCDPISEHNRLYWYRQTLGQGPEFLTYFQNEAQLEKSRLLSDRFSAERPKGSFSTLEIQRTEQGDSAMYLCASSFMETQYFGPGTRLLVL.

The rearrangement uses TRBV9 and TRBJ1-5; D ambiguous. The ends were cut back, 0 bases at V and 1 base at J, with 8 bases in the middle. This CDR3 region has 15 residues. CDR1 and CDR2 (germline): SGDLS, YYNGEE. The CDR3 DNA sequence: TGTGCCAGCAGCGTAGCGGGTGGGAGCAATCAGCCCCAGCATTTT. Its protein product is CASSVAGGSNQPQHF. The variable domain in full, completed from reference TRBV9 and TRBJ1-5, reads DSGVTQTPKHLITATGQRVTLRCSPRSGDLSVYWYQQSLDQGLQFLIQYYNGEERAKGNILERFSAQQFPDLHSELNLSSLELGDSALYFCASSVAGGSNQPQHFGDGTRLSIL.

The V and J genes are TRBV10-2 and TRBJ1-1; D not certain. The CDR3 is 12 amino acids. Germline assignment: CDR1 WSHSY and CDR2 SAAADI. Trimming took off 2 bases at V and 4 bases at J, with 5 bases between the two ends. The CDR3 loop reads CASSELSTEAFF. For the CDR3, the DNA is TGCGCCAGCAGTGAGCTGAGCACTGAAGCTTTCTTT.

The chain carries TRBV15 and TRBJ1-3; the D gene is possibly TRBD1 (5 bases). CDR1 is LNHNV and CDR2 is YYDKDF in the germline V gene (reference sequence). Trimming shortened V by 5 bases and J by 2 bases, and 13 bases separated the two germline ends. The CDR3 has 15 amino acids. The CDR3 DNA sequence: TGTGCCACCAGCCAATCTCAGGGTGCTGGAAACACCATATATTTT. The encoded protein is CATSQSQGAGNTIYF.

The chain combines TRBV25-1 with TRBJ1-1; 8 bases line up with TRBD1. Germline values: CDR1 MGHDK, CDR2 SYGVNS. This CDR3 is built from 15 residues. Trimming at V came to 2 bases and at J to 4 bases, leaving 6 bases not matched to a gene. CDR3 residues: CASSEQGARVTEAFF. CDR3 nucleotide sequence: TGTGCCAGCAGTGAACAGGGGGCGAGGGTCACTGAAGCTTTCTTT.

On this clone itself: The junction shows a germline mismatch at one end, possibly a read error. The chain is built from TRBV29-1 and TRBJ1-2; the D gene is possibly TRBD1 (6 bases). CDR3 length: 13 amino acids. The V gene's germline CDR1 is SQVTM and CDR2 ANQGSEA. This CDR3 reads CSVGIPGSGGYPF. The CDR3 DNA reads as TGCAGCGTGGGGATACCTGGGAGCGGGGGCTACCCCTTC.

The chain employs TRBV5-1 and TRBJ1-1; D possibly corresponds to TRBD1 (5 bases). In germline, CDR1 is SGHRS, CDR2 YFSETQ. The CDR3 is 16 amino acids. V lost 0 bases and J 1 base, leaving 13 bases between the germline ends. CDR3 protein: CASSLATGHTNTEAFF. CDR3 nucleotide sequence: TGCGCCAGCAGCTTGGCCACAGGACACACGAACACTGAAGCTTTCTTT.

Only a few counts were recorded for this clone. V usage is TRBV7-9 and J usage is TRBJ2-5; possibly TRBD2 for D (5 bases). The better agreement between TRBJ2-7 and the DNA end casts doubt on the J call. Germline-derived CDR1 and CDR2 are SEHNR and FQNEAQ (reference sequence). The CDR3 contains 13 residues. CDR3 sequence: CASSNPGSYEQYF. CDR3 nucleotides: TGTGCCAGCAGCAACCCGGGGTCCTACGAGCAGTACTTC.

This chain uses TRBV28 with TRBJ1-1, with D possibly TRBD1 on 6 matching bases. The V end lost 6 bases, the J end lost 8 bases, and 13 bases lay between the germline ends. This CDR3 has 12 amino acids. Germline CDR1 MDHEN, CDR2 SYDVKM. The CDR3 sequence is CASSSADREAFF. In DNA form, the CDR3 reads TGTGCCAGCAGCAGCGCCGACAGGGAAGCTTTCTTT.

The chain couples TRBV10-1 to TRBJ2-1, with 7 bases identical to TRBD2. CDR1 is WNHNN and CDR2 is SYGVQD in the germline V gene (reference sequence). V lost 5 bases, J lost 10 bases, and 8 bases stayed unmatched. The CDR3 contains 13 residues. This CDR3 is CASSKWEGEEQFF. CDR3 DNA: TGCGCCAGCAGTAAGTGGGAGGGCGAGGAGCAGTTCTTC.

The chain uses TRBV7-9 and TRBJ1-4, with a tentative D call TRBD1 (6 bases). Trimming took off 1 base at V and 12 bases at J, with 12 bases between the two ends. This CDR3 is 13 amino acids long. The germline V gene encodes CDR1 SEHNR and CDR2 FQNEAQ (reference sequence). CDR3: CASSLGGQRELFF. Here the CDR3 DNA reads TGTGCCAGCAGCTTAGGGGGACAAAGAGAACTGTTTTTT. Combining the CDR3 with reference TRBV7-9 and TRBJ1-4 gives the whole variable domain DTGVSQNPRHKITKRGQNVTFRCDPISEHNRLYWYRQTLGQGPEFLTYFQNEAQLEKSRLLSDRFSAERPKGSFSTLEIQRTEQGDSAMYLCASSLGGQRELFFGSGTQLSVL.

A note on this clone: One end of the junction is discordant with germline, which a read error may explain. V gene TRBV28 combines with J gene TRBJ2-4; possible D gene TRBD2, 7 bases. Germline CDR1 and CDR2: MDHEN and SYDVKM. This CDR3 spans 13 amino acids. The CDR3 protein is CASSIGGGLGSNF. DNA for the CDR3: TGTGCCAGCAGTATAGGGGGGGGACTTGGTTCCAACTTC.

The rearrangement joins TRBV11-2 to TRBJ1-4; 7 positions agree with TRBD1. V shed 1 base and J 7 bases; nucleotides not matched to a gene: 3. This CDR3 is 14 amino acids long. CDR1 SGHAT and CDR2 FQNNGV come from the germline V gene. In DNA, the CDR3 is TGTGCCAGCAGCTTAGGACAGGGTTCTGAAAAACTGTTTTTT. It specifies CASSLGQGSEKLFF.

This rearrangement joins TRBV4-1 to TRBJ2-7; D unclear. The CDR3 contains 15 residues. Germline V gene data show CDR1 as MGHRA and CDR2 as YSYEKL. V dropped 1 base and J dropped 4 bases, with 14 bases sitting between them. Here the CDR3 reads CASSQVQVQRYEQYF. The CDR3 region has the DNA TGCGCCAGCAGCCAAGTTCAGGTGCAAAGGTACGAGCAGTACTTC.

The sample holds a few counts of this clone. The V and J genes are TRBV30 and TRBJ2-7, with TRBD2 matching over 7 bases. The CDR3 is made up of 14 amino acids. Germline trimming cut 0 bases from V and 3 bases from J; bases unmatched to any gene: 5. Germline V lookup: CDR1 GTSNPN, CDR2 SVGIG (reference sequence). The CDR3 DNA reads as TGTGCCTGGAGTGTTTCGGGAGGTGGCTACGAGCAGTACTTC. Amino acids: CAWSVSGGGYEQYF.

The CDR3 spells CATSKSGSFTGELFF. The CDR3 DNA is TGTGCCACCAGCAAGAGCGGGAGCTTCACCGGGGAGCTGTTTTTT. The chain links TRBV15 to TRBJ2-2; 8 bases agree with TRBD2. Looked up from germline, CDR1 is LNHNV and CDR2 is YYDKDF (reference sequence). Trimming at V came to 4 bases and at J to 4 bases, leaving 5 bases not matched to a gene. CDR3 size: 15 residues.

This clone was seen repeatedly, ten times or more. The genes are TRBV6-6 and TRBJ1-5; D is possibly TRBD1 (6 bases). This CDR3 is built from 13 residues. CDR1 and CDR2 from the germline V gene are MNHNY and SVGAGI (reference sequence). V lost 9 bases, J lost 3 bases, and 12 bases lay in between. CDR3 sequence: CASHRETNQPQHF. CDR3 bases: TGTGCCAGTCACAGGGAAACCAATCAGCCCCAGCATTTT.

This chain's CDR3 is CASNSGRRNEQFF. For the CDR3, the DNA is TGTGCCAGCAATAGCGGGAGACGGAATGAGCAGTTCTTC. This sequence joins TRBV2 and TRBJ2-1, with 9 bases lining up with TRBD2. The CDR3 is 13 residues long. The V gene's germline CDR1 is SNHLY and CDR2 FYNNEI. V trimming: 7 bases; J trimming: 7 bases; junction bases outside the gene matches: 5.

V and J are TRBV10-3 and TRBJ2-3; 9 bases map to TRBD1. In germline, CDR1 is ENHRY, CDR2 SYGVKD. V dropped 6 bases and J dropped 2; count of bases not matched to a gene: 6. The CDR3 covers 15 residues. CDR3 region: CAISTGTGTTDTQYF. The CDR3 DNA is TGTGCCATCAGCACCGGGACAGGGACCACAGATACGCAGTATTTT.

The chain couples TRBV5-4 to TRBJ2-1, with no clear D. Between the trimmed V and J ends, which lost 2 bases and 0 bases, there was a span of 9 bases. Germline V gene sequence: CDR1 SGHNT, CDR2 YYREEE (reference sequence). The CDR3 length is 15 residues. This CDR3 reads CASSFPTSSYNEQFF. The CDR3 DNA is TGTGCCAGCAGCTTTCCCACCAGCTCCTACAATGAGCAGTTCTTC.

V is TRBV7-2 and J is TRBJ2-3; TRBD2 matches 13 bases. Germline assignment: CDR1 SGHTA and CDR2 FQGNSA. The V and J ends lost 2 bases and 7 bases, in that order; junction bases with no gene match: 6. This CDR3 is 16 amino acids long. CDR3 coding DNA: TGTGCCAGCAGCTTATCACTAGCGGGGGGGCCGAATACGCAGTATTTT. Translated, it gives CASSLSLAGGPNTQYF.

This clone has a handful of counts. CDR3 coding DNA: TGTGCCAGCAGTCCCGGACAGGGTCGCTACACCTTC. It encodes CASSPGQGRYTF. V is TRBV6-5 and J is TRBJ1-2; 8 bases line up with TRBD1. The CDR3 runs to 12 residues. Germline assignment: CDR1 MNHEY and CDR2 SVGAGI. The ends lost 5 bases at V and 9 bases at J; junction bases unmatched: 5.